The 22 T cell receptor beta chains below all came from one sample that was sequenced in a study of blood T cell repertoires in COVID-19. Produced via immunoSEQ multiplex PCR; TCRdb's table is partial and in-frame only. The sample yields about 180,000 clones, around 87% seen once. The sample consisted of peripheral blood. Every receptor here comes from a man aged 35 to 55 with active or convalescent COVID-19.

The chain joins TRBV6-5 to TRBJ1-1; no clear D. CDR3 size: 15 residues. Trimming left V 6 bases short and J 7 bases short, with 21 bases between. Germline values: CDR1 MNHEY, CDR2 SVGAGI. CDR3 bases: TGTGCCAGCAGAGGGTGGCCTGGGAACCGGGGTGAAGCTTTCTTT. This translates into CASRGWPGNRGEAFF.

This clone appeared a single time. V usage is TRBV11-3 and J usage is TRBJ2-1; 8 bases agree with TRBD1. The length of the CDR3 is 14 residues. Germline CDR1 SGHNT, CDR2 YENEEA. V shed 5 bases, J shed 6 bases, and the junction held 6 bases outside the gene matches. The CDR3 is CASSVQQGVNEQFF. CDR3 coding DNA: TGTGCCAGCAGCGTACAACAGGGGGTCAATGAGCAGTTCTTC.

This CDR3 is CASSMGPGPEAFF. In nucleotides, the CDR3 is TGTGCCAGCTCCATGGGGCCGGGCCCTGAAGCTTTCTTT. V usage is TRBV6-5 and J usage is TRBJ1-1; D may be TRBD1 (5 bases). The CDR3 has 13 amino acids. The V gene's germline CDR1 is MNHEY and CDR2 SVGAGI. V was pared by 8 bases and J by 6 bases, with 16 bases between.

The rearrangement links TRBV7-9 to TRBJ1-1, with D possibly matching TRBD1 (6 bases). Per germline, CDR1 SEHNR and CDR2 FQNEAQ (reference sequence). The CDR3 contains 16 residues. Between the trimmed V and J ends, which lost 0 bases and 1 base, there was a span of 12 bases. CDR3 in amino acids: CASSLAAGAGNTEAFF. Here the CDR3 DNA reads TGTGCCAGCAGCTTAGCCGCAGGGGCGGGGAACACTGAAGCTTTCTTT.

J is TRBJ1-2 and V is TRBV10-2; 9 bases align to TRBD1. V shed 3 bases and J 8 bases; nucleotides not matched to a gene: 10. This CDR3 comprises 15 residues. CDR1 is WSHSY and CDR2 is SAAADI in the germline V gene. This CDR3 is CASSDPGGQGQGYTF. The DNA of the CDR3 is TGCGCCAGCAGTGACCCAGGTGGACAGGGGCAGGGCTACACCTTC.

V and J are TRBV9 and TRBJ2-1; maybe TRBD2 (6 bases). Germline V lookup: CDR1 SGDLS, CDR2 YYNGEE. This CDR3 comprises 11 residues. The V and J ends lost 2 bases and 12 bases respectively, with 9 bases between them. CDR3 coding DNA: TGTGCCAGCAGCGTCCCGACTAGGCAGTTCTTC. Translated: CASSVPTRQFF.

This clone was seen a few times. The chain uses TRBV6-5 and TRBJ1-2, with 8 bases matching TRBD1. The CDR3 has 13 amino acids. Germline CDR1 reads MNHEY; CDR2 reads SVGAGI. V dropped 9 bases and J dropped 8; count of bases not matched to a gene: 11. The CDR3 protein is CASTQGGGGGYTF. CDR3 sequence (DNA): TGTGCCAGTACACAGGGGGGGGGAGGGGGCTACACCTTC.

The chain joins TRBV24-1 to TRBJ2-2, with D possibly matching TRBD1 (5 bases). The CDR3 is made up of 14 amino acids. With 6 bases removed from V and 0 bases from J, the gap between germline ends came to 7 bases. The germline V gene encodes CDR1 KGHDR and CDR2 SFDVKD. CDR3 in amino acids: CATSHRSNTGELFF. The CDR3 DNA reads TGTGCCACCAGTCACAGGTCGAACACCGGGGAGCTGTTTTTT.

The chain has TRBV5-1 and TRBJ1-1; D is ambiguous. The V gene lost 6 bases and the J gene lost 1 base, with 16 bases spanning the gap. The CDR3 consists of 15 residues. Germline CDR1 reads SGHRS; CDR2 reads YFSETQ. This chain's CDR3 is CASNPLGRKNTEAFF. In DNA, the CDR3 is TGCGCCAGCAACCCCTTGGGGAGGAAGAACACTGAAGCTTTCTTT.

This CDR3 reads CATSRGRGRETQYF. CDR3 DNA: TGTGCCACCAGCAGAGGACGAGGGCGGGAGACCCAGTACTTC. The chain couples TRBV15 to TRBJ2-5, with a tentative D call TRBD2 (5 bases). V lost 1 base to trimming and J lost 5 bases, with 11 bases between them. CDR3 length equals 14 residues. Germline V gene sequence: CDR1 LNHNV, CDR2 YYDKDF (reference sequence).

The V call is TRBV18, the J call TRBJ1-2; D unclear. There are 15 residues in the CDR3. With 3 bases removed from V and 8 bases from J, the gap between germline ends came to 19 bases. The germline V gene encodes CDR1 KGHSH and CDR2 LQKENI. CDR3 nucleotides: TGTGCCAGCTCACCGGACGCGGAGGCATCGGAGGGCTACACCTTC. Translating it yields CASSPDAEASEGYTF.

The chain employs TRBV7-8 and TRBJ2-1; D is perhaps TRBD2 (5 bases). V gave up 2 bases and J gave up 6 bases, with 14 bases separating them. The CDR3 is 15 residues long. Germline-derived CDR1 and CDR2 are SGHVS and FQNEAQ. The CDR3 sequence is CASSLLPSLANEQFF. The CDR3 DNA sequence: TGTGCCAGCAGCTTACTTCCCTCTCTAGCCAATGAGCAGTTCTTC.

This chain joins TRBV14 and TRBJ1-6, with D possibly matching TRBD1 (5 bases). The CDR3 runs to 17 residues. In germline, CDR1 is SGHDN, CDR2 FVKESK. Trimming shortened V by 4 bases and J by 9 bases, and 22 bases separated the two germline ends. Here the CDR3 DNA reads TGTGCCAGCAGCCCCGGACAAGGCATTTTCGGTGGTTCACCCCTCCACTTT. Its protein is CASSPGQGIFGGSPLHF.

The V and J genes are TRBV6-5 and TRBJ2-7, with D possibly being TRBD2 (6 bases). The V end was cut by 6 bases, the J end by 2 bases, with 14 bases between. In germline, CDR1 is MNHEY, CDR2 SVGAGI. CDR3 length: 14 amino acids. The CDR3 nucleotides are TGTGCCAGCAGCCCGCGGGACCGGACCTACGAGCAGTACTTC. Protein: CASSPRDRTYEQYF.

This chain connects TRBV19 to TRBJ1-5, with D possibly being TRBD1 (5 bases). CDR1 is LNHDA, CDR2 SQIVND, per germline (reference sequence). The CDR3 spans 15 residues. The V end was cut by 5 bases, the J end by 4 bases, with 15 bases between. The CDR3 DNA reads TGTGCCAGTAGTCCCGCAGGGCTGATTAATCAGCCCCAGCATTTT. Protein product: CASSPAGLINQPQHF.

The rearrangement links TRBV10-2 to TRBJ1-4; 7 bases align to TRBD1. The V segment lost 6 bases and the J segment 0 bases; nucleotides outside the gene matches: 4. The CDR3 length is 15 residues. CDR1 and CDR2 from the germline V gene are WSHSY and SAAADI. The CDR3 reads CASRRQGATNEKLFF. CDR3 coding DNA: TGCGCCAGCAGGAGACAGGGAGCAACTAATGAAAAACTGTTTTTT.

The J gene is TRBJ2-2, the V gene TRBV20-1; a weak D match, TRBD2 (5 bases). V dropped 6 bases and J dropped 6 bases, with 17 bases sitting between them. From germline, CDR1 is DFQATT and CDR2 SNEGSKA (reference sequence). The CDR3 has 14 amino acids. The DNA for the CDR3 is TGCAGTGCGAGTAGTCCGGGGATCTCCGGGGAGCTGTTTTTT. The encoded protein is CSASSPGISGELFF.

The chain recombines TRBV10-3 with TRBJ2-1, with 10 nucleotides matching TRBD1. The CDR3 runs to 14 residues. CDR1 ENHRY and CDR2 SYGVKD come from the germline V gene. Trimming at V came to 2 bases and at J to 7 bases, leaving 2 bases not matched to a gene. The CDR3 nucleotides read TGTGCCATCAGTGAGAGGACAGGGGGGAATGAGCAGTTCTTC. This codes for CAISERTGGNEQFF.

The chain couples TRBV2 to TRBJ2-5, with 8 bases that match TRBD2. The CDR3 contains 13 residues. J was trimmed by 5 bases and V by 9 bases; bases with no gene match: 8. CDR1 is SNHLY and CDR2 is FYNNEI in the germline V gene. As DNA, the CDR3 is TGTGCCAGTAAGCGGGGGCTCCGGGAGACCCAGTACTTC. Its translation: CASKRGLRETQYF.

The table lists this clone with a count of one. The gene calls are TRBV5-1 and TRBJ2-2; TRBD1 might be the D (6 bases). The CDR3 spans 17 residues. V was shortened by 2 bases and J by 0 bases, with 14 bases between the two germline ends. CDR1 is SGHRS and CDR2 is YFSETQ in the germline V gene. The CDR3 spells CASSFSQGQPNTGELFF. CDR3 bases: TGCGCCAGCAGCTTTAGCCAAGGACAGCCGAACACCGGGGAGCTGTTTTTT.

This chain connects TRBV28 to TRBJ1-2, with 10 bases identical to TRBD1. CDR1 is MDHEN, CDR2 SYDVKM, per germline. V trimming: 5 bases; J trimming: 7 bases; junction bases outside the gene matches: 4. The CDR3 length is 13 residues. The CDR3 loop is CASSLDRGLGYTF. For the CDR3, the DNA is TGTGCCAGCAGTCTCGACAGGGGGCTTGGCTACACCTTC.

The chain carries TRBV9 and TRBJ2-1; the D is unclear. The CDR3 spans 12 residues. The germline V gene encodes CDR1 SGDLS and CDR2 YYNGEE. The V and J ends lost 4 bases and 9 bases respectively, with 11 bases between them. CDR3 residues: CASSPPGLEQFF. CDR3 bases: TGTGCCAGCAGCCCCCCGGGTCTTGAGCAGTTCTTC.